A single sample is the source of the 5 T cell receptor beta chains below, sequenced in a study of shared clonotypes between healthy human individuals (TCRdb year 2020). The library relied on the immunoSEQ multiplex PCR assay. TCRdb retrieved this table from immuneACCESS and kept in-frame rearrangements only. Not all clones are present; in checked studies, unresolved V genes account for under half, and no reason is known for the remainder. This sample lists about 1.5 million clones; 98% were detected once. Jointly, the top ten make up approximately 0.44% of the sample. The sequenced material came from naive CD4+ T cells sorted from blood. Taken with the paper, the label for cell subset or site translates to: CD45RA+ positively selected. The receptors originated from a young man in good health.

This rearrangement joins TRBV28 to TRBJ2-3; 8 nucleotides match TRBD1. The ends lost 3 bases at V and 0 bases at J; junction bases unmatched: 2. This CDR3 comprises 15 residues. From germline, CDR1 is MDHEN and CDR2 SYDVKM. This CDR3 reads CASSLTGDSTDTQYF. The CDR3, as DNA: TGTGCCAGCAGTTTGACAGGGGATAGCACAGATACGCAGTATTTT.

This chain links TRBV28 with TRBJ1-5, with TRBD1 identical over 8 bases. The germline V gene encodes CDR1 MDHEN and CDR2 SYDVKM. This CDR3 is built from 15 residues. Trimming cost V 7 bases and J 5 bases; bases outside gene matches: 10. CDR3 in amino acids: CASTPSGGLDQPQHF. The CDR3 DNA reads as TGTGCCAGCACCCCCTCAGGGGGCTTAGATCAGCCCCAGCATTTT.

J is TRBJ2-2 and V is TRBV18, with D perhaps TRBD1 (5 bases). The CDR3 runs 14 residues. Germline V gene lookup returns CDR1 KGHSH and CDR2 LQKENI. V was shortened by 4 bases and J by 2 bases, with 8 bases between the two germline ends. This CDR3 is CASSLQGNTGELFF. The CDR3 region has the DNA TGTGCCAGCTCACTCCAGGGCAACACCGGGGAGCTGTTTTTT.

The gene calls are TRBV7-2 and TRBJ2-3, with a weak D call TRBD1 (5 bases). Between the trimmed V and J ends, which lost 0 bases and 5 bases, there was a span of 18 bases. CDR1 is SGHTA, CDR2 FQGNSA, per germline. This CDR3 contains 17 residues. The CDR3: CASSLAAAGRVVDTQYF. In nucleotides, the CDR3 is TGTGCCAGCAGCTTAGCGGCCGCCGGCAGGGTAGTAGATACGCAGTATTTT.

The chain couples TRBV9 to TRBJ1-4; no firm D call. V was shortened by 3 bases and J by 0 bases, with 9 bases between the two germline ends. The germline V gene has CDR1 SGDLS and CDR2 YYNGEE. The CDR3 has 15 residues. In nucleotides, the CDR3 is TGTGCCAGCAGCGGAACAGCGACAACTAATGAAAAACTGTTTTTT. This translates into CASSGTATTNEKLFF.